This TCR beta chain originates from a study of T cells in Graves' hyperthyroidism and ophthalmopathy. Whole-study findings and limits: The model anticipated ophthalmopathy a median approximately 6.7 months pre-onset.

Comment on this clonotype: The antigen is unknown.

TCR beta CDR3 regions were amplified from RNA. In the first-round RT-PCR of the TCR CDR3, the HTBI primer set was used. One entry per CDR3 protein, called by TCRdb with MiXCR from the multiplex PCR reads. The repertoire consists of about 770,000 distinct CDR3 sequences, with under 20% occurring once and the leading ten covering 16%. The germline V gene encodes CDR1 MDHEN and CDR2 SYDVKM. V lost 6 bases to trimming and J lost 1 base, with 17 bases between them. CDR3 length equals 16 residues. The blood was taken when hyperthyroidism was first diagnosed, before any ophthalmopathy symptoms showed up. This TCR came from a woman in her forties or fifties with Graves' hyperthyroidism that later progressed to Graves' ophthalmopathy. Sequences were obtained from blood. The chain couples TRBV28 to TRBJ2-3; D remains unclear. The CDR3 DNA follows: TGTGCCAGCAGACCCTGGGTGACGGACCGCACAGATACGCAGTATTTT. Its protein is CASRPWVTDRTDTQYF.